This TCR beta chain stems from a study of monozygotic twins with inflammatory bowel disease. Findings of the study overall: Differing T cell subtypes remained indistinguishable.

There were eight separate reactions per sample in which cDNA was made. Researchers put TCRalpha and TCRbeta cDNA through two nested PCRs lasting roughly 16 and 10 cycles. From the 5' RACE reads, TCRdb lists one entry per CDR3 protein and no DNA. The repertoire table contains more than 300,000 distinct CDR3 sequences. CDR3 length equals 13 residues. Per germline, CDR1 DFQATT and CDR2 SNEGSKA (reference sequence). A note on this clonotype: Its antigen is unidentified.

The sequenced sample consisted of blood. V usage is TRBV20-1 and J usage is TRBJ1-3. This clonotype was obtained from a human donor with ulcerative colitis or Crohn's disease, or a healthy co-twin of an affected twin (not recorded which). The CDR3: CSARVISGNTIYF.